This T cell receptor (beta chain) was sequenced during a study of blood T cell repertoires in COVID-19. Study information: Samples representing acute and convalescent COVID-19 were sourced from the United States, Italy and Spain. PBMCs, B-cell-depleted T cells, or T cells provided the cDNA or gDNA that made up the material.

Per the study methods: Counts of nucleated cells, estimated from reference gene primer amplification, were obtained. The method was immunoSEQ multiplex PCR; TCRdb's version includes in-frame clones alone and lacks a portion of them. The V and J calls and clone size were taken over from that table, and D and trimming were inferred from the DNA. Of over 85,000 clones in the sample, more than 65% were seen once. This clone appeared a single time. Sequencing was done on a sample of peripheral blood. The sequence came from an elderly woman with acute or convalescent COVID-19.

CDR3 in amino acids: CASSGGQSNNEKLFF. The CDR3 bases are TGTGCCAGCAGCGGCGGGCAGAGTAATAATGAAAAACTGTTTTTT. The chain couples TRBV5-4 to TRBJ1-4; D uncertain. Germline assignment: CDR1 SGHNT and CDR2 YYREEE (reference sequence). Trimming stripped 4 bases from V and 4 bases from J, with 14 bases between. The CDR3 covers 15 residues.